The next 5 T cell receptor beta chains were all read from a single sample in a study of blood T cell repertoires in COVID-19. The method was immunoSEQ multiplex PCR; TCRdb's version includes in-frame clones alone and lacks a portion of them. The table lists more than 400,000 clones, approximately 85% of them singletons. Sequenced input: peripheral blood. The receptor source for this set is a human donor in a cohort sampled during active COVID-19.

The chain links TRBV6-1 to TRBJ2-7; 12 nucleotides align to TRBD1. This CDR3 contains 15 residues. The trim removed 2 bases at V and 3 bases at J, leaving 2 bases unmatched. Germline V gene data show CDR1 as MNHNS and CDR2 as SASEGT. The CDR3 loop reads CASSERDRGLYEQYF. The DNA of the CDR3 is TGTGCCAGCAGTGAAAGGGACAGGGGGCTCTACGAGCAGTACTTC.

This clone came up once. This chain joins TRBV28 and TRBJ2-3, with a weak D call TRBD2 (5 bases). Germline-derived CDR1 and CDR2 are MDHEN and SYDVKM. This CDR3 comprises 21 residues. Trimming took off 4 bases at V and 0 bases at J, with 29 bases between the two ends. The CDR3 reads CASSSYYEETLAQISTDTQYF. The CDR3 DNA reads as TGTGCCAGCAGTTCTTATTACGAGGAGACCCTAGCACAGATAAGCACAGATACGCAGTATTTT.

The chain joins TRBV19 to TRBJ2-5; 7 bases fit TRBD1. The J segment lost 1 base and the V segment lost 5 bases, leaving 4 bases of the junction unmatched. Germline assignment: CDR1 LNHDA and CDR2 SQIVND (reference sequence). There are 14 residues in the CDR3. Here the CDR3 reads CASSATGIQETQYF. The CDR3 DNA is TGTGCCAGTAGTGCGACAGGGATCCAAGAGACCCAGTACTTC.

This chain joins TRBV7-3 and TRBJ1-5; weak D call: TRBD1 (6 bases). Germline CDR1 is SGHTA and CDR2 is FQGTGA. The CDR3 is 15 amino acids. V was clipped by 6 bases and J by 3 bases, with 15 bases between them. CDR3 protein: CASSYTGTINQPQHF. The CDR3 nucleotides read TGTGCCAGCAGTTATACCGGGACAATCAATCAGCCCCAGCATTTT.

The chain joins TRBV5-4 to TRBJ2-7; possible D gene TRBD2, 6 bases. The CDR3 spans 14 residues. Germline assignment: CDR1 SGHNT and CDR2 YYREEE (reference sequence). Trimming left V 5 bases short and J 1 base short, with 13 bases between. CDR3 in DNA: TGTGCCAGCAGTCCGACTAGGGGTTCCTACGAGCAGTACTTC. It is translated as CASSPTRGSYEQYF. The variable domain in full, completed from reference TRBV5-4 and TRBJ2-7, reads ETGVTQSPTHLIKTRGQQVTLRCSSQSGHNTVSWYQQALGQGPQFIFQYYREEENGRGNFPPRFSGLQFPNYSSELNVNALELDDSALYLCASSPTRGSYEQYFGPGTRLTVT.